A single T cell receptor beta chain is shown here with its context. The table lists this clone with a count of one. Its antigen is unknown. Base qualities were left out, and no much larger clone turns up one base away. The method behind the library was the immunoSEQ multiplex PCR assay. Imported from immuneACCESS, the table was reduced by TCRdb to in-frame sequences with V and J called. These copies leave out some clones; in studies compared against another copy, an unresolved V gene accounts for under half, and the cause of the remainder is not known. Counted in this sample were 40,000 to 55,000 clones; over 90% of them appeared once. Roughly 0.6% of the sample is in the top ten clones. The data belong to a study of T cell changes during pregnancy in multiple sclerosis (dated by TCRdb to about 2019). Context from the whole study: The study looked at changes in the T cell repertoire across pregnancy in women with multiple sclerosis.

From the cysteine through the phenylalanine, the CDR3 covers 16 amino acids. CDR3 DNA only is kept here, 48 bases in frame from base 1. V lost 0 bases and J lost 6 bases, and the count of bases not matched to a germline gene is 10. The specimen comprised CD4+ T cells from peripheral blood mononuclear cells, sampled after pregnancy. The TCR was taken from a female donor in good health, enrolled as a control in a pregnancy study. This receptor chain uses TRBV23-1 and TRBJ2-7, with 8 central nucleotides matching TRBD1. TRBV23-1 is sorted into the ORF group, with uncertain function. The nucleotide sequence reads TGCGCCAGCAGTCAATCCCGAGACAGGGGTAGGGCCGAGCAGTACTTC. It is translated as CASSQSRDRGRAEQYF.